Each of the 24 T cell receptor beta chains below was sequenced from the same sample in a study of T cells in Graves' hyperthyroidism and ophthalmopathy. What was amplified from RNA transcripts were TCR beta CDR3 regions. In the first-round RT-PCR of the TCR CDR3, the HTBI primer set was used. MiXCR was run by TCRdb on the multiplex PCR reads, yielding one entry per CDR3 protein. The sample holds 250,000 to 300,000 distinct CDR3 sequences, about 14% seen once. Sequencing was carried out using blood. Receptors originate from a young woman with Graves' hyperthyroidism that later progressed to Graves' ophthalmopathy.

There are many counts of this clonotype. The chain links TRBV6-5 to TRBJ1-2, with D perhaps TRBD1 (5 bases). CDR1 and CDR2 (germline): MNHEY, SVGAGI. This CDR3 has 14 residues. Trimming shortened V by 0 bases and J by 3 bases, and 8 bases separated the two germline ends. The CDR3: CASSYSGTDYGYTF. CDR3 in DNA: TGTGCCAGCAGTTACTCCGGGACGGACTATGGCTACACCTTC.

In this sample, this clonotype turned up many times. The chain's CDR3 is CASNLDSGGGTIFYNEQFF. CDR3 nucleotide sequence: TGTGCCAGCAACCTAGATAGCGGAGGGGGAACCATCTTCTACAATGAGCAGTTCTTC. The chain carries TRBV7-8 and TRBJ2-1; D assignment may be TRBD1 or TRBD2 (6 bases each). Trimming took off 7 bases at V and 3 bases at J, with 28 bases between the two ends. The CDR3 covers 19 residues. Germline V gives CDR1 SGHVS, CDR2 FQNEAQ.

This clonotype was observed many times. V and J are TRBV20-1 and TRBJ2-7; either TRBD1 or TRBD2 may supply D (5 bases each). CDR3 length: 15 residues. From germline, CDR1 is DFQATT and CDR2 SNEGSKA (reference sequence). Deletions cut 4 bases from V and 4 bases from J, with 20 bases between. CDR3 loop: CSAKNRDQRMYEQYF. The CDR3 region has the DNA TGCAGTGCTAAAAACCGGGACCAAAGAATGTACGAGCAGTACTTC.

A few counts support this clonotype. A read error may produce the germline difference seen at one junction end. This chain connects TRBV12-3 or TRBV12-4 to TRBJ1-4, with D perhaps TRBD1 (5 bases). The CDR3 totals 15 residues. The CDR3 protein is CASVASGTGPERLFF. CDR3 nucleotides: TGTGCCAGTGTTGCCTCCGGGACGGGGCCCGAAAGACTGTTTTTT.

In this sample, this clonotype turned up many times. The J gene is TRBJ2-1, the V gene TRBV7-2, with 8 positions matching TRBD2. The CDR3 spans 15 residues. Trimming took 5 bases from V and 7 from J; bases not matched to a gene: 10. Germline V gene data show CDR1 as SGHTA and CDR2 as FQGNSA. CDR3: CASSPPRLAINEQFF. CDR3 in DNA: TGTGCCAGCAGCCCTCCCAGACTAGCGATAAATGAGCAGTTCTTC.

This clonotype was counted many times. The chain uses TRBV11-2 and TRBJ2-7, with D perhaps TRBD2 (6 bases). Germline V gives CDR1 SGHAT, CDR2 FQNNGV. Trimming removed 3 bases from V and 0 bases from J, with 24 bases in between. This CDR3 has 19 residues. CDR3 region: CASSFPRGGVADPSYEQYF. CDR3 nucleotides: TGTGCCAGCAGCTTTCCCCGGGGAGGAGTAGCGGATCCCTCCTACGAGCAGTACTTC.

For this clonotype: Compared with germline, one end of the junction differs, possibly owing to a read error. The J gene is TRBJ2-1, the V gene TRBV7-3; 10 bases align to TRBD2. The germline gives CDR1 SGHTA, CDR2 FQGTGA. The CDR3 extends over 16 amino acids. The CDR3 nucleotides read TGTGCCAGCAGCGCTTCTAGCGGGAGTTACTACAGTGAGCAGTTCTTC. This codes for CASSASSGSYYSEQFF.

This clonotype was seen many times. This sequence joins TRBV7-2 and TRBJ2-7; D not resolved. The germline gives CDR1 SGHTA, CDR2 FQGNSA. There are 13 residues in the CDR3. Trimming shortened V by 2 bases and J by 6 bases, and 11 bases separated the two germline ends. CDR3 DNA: TGTGCCAGCAGCTTATTCGAGTTTAGCGAGCAGTACTTC. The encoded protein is CASSLFEFSEQYF.

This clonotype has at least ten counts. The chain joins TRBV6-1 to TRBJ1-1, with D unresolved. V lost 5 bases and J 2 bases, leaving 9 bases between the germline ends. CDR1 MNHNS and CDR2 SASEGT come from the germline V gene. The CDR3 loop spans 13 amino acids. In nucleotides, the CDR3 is TGTGCCAGCAGTTATACGGAAAACACTGAAGCTTTCTTT. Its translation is CASSYTENTEAFF.

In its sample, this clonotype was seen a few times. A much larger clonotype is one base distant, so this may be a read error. CDR3 sequence (DNA): TGTGCCAGCAGCTTAAGAACTGGCGGGAGCTCGATTGGGTACGAGCAGTACTTC. The encoded protein is CASSLRTGGSSIGYEQYF. This sequence joins TRBV13 and TRBJ2-7, with 7 nucleotides matching TRBD2. This CDR3 is built from 18 residues. Germline loops: CDR1 PRHDT, CDR2 FYEKMQ (reference sequence). The V gene end was trimmed by 2 bases and the J gene end by 4 bases; junction bases not matched to a gene: 17.

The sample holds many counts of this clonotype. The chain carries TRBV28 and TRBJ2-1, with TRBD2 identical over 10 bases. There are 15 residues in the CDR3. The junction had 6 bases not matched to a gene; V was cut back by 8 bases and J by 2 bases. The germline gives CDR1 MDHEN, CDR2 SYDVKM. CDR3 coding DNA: TGTGCCAGCGCCCCGGGGACTAGCGCCTACAATGAGCAGTTCTTC. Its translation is CASAPGTSAYNEQFF.

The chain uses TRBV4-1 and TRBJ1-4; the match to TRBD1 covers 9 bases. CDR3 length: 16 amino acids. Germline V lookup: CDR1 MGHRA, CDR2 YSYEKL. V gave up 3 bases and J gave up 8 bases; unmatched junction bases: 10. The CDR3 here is CASSQGQGDWFEKLFF. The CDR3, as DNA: TGCGCCAGCAGCCAGGGACAGGGTGATTGGTTCGAAAAACTGTTTTTT.

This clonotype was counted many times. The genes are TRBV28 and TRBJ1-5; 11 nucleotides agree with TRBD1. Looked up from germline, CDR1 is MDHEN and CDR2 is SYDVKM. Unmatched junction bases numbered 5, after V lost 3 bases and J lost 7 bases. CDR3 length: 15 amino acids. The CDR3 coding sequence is TGTGCCAGCAGTTTCCGGACAGGGGGCTACCAGCCCCAGCATTTT. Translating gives CASSFRTGGYQPQHF. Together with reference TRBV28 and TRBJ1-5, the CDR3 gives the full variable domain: DVKVTQSSRYLVKRTGEKVFLECVQDMDHENMFWYRQDPGLGLRLIYFSYDVKMKEKGDIPEGYSVSREKKERFSLILESASTNQTSMYLCASSFRTGGYQPQHFGDGTRLSIL.

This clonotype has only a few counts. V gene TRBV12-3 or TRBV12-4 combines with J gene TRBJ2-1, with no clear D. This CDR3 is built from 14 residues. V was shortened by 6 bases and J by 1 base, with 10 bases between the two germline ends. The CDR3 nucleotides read TGTGCCAGCAGCAGTATGCTGTCCTACAATGAGCAGTTCTTC. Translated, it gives CASSSMLSYNEQFF.

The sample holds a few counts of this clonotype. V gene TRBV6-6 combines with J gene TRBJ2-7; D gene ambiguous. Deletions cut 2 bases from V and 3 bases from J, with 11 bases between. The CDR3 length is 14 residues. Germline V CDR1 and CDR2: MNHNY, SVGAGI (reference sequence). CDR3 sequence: CASSYQPDYYEQYF. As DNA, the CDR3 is TGTGCCAGCAGTTACCAGCCAGATTACTACGAGCAGTACTTC.

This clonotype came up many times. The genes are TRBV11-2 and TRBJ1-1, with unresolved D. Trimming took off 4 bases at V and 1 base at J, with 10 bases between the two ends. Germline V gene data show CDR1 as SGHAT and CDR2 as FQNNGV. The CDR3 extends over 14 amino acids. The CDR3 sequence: CASSSGVPNTEAFF. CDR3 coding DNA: TGTGCCAGCAGCTCGGGAGTTCCGAACACTGAAGCTTTCTTT.

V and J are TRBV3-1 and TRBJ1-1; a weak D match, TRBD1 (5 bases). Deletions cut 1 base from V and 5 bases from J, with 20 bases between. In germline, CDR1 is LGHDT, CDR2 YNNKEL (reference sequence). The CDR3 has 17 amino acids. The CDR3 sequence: CASSQGGGTALLTEAFF. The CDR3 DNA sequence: TGTGCCAGCAGCCAAGGGGGCGGGACGGCCCTTCTGACTGAAGCTTTCTTT.

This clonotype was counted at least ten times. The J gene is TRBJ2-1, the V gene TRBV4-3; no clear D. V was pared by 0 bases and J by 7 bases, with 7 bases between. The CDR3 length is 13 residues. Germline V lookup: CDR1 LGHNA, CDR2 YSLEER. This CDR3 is CASSQEGWNEQFF. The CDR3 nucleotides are TGCGCCAGCAGCCAAGAGGGGTGGAATGAGCAGTTCTTC.

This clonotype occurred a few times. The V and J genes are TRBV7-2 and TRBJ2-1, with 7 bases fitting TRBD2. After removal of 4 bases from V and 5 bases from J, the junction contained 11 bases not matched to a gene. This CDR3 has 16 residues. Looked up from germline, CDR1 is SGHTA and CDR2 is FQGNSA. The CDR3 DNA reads TGTGCCAGCAGCTCGGGAGCGGGAACCACTAACAATGAGCAGTTCTTC. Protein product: CASSSGAGTTNNEQFF.

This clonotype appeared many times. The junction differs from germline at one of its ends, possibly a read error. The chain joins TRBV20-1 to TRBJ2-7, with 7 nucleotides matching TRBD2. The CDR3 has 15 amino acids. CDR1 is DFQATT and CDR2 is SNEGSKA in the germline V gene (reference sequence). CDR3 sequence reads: CSAQLYGTNTDEQYF. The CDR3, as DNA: TGTAGTGCTCAACTCTACGGGACTAATACCGACGAGCAGTACTTC.

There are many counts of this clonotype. CDR3 loop: CAWSEWGPAGLLLKEAFF. DNA for the CDR3: TGTGCCTGGAGTGAGTGGGGGCCAGCCGGCCTTCTTCTTAAGGAAGCTTTCTTT. J is TRBJ1-1 and V is TRBV30; D is possibly TRBD1 (6 bases). The CDR3 contains 18 residues. V was cut by 1 base and J by 8 bases, with 29 bases left in between. Germline values: CDR1 GTSNPN, CDR2 SVGIG (reference sequence).

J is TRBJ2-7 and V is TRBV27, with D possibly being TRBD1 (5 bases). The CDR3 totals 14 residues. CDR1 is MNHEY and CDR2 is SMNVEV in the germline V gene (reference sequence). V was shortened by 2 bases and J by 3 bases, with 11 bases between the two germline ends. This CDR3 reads CASSLGAEHYEQYF. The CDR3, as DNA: TGTGCCAGCAGTTTAGGGGCGGAACACTACGAGCAGTACTTC.

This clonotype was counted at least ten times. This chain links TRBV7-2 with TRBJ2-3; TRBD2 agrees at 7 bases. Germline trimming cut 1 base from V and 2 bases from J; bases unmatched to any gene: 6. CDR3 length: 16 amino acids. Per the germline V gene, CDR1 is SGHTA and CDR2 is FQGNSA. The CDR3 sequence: CASSLGYAGDTDTQYF. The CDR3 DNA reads TGTGCCAGCAGCTTAGGTTATGCGGGGGACACAGATACGCAGTATTTT. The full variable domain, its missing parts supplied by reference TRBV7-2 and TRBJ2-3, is GAGVSQSPSNKVTEKGKDVELRCDPISGHTALYWYRQSLGQGLEFLIYFQGNSAPDKSGLPSDRFSAERTGGSVSTLTIQRTQQEDSAVYLCASSLGYAGDTDTQYFGPGTRLTVL.

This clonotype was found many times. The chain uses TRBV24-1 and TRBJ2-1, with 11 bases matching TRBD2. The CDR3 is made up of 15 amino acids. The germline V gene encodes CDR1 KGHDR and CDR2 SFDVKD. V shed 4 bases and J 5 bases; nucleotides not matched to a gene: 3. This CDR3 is CATSDPGLADNEQFF. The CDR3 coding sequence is TGTGCCACCAGTGACCCGGGACTAGCGGACAATGAGCAGTTCTTC.